The clone carrying this TCR beta chain was recorded a few times. This record comes from a study of blood T cell repertoires in COVID-19. This CDR3 spans 14 amino acids. Germline-derived CDR1 and CDR2 are KGHSH and LQKENI. Trimming shortened V by 3 bases and J by 5 bases, and 10 bases separated the two germline ends. The assay was immunoSEQ multiplex PCR, and TCRdb's table has in-frame clones only and misses some. Altogether around 260,000 clones are present, more than 85% being singletons, with the ten largest covering less than 4.5%. The rearrangement joins TRBV18 to TRBJ1-4; D perhaps matches TRBD1 (6 bases). The TCR sequence derives from a man aged 18 to 30 with active or convalescent COVID-19. The sample taken for sequencing was peripheral blood. The CDR3 loop reads CASSPTGPNEKLFF. CDR3 sequence (DNA): TGTGCCAGCTCACCGACAGGCCCAAATGAAAAACTGTTTTTT.